Listed below are T cell receptor beta chains from one sample, sequenced in a study of shared T cell receptors in the human thymus. Method: immunoSEQ multiplex PCR; TCRdb's copy keeps in-frame clones and lacks some. The sample shows around 730,000 clones, approximately 85% of them seen only once. The sample was also reused in another study, on human thymus T cells.

Sequencing input: thymocytes. These receptors all stem from a girl under two years old with a congenital heart defect. CDR3s include the opening cysteine and the closing phenylalanine or tryptophan. The D gene is left open where the match is weak. Clone size is not always given. Where it is, it says once, few, many or a class for expanded clones.

j_call v_call clone_size d_call cdr3_aa cdr3_nt
TRBJ2-6 TRBV28 - TRBD1 CASSFQGAYSGANVLTF TGTGCCAGCAGTTTCCAGGGGGCTTACTCTGGGGCCAACGTCCTGACTTTC
TRBJ2-1 TRBV5-1 - - CASSMGGYNEQFF TGCGCCAGCAGTATGGGGGGTTACAATGAGCAGTTCTTC
TRBJ1-5 TRBV9 - - CASSDSTVNQPQHF TGTGCCAGCAGTGATTCTACAGTCAATCAGCCCCAGCATTTT
TRBJ1-1 TRBV19 - - CASGGAKTYFGPMNTEAFF -
TRBJ2-1 TRBV4-3 - - CASSQDRWGGEQFF TGCGCCAGCAGCCAAGATCGGTGGGGAGGTGAGCAGTTCTTC
TRBJ2-5 TRBV9 - TRBD1 CASSVPRTGQETQYF TGTGCCAGCAGCGTACCTCGGACAGGACAAGAGACCCAGTACTTC
TRBJ2-7 TRBV7-2 - - CASSTQGFYEQYF TGTGCCAGCAGTACTCAGGGGTTCTACGAGCAGTACTTC
TRBJ2-7 TRBV10-3 - TRBD1 CAISDQLRQGNGYEQYF TGTGCCATCAGTGATCAACTCCGACAGGGAAATGGGTACGAGCAGTACTTC
TRBJ2-2 TRBV10-3 - TRBD1 CAIRTGFFTGELFF TGTGCCATCAGGACAGGGTTCTTCACCGGGGAGCTGTTTTTT
TRBJ1-3 TRBV5-4 - TRBD1 CASSLHGTGGGNTIYF TGTGCCAGCAGCCTCCACGGGACAGGGGGAGGAAACACCATATATTTT
TRBJ1-2 TRBV28 - TRBD1 CASSGTGEGGYTF TGTGCCAGCAGTGGGACAGGGGAGGGTGGCTACACCTTC
TRBJ1-2 TRBV4-3 - TRBD1 CASSQDYRGIVNTF TGCGCCAGCAGCCAAGACTACAGGGGGATCGTCAACACCTTC
TRBJ2-2 TRBV7-9 - TRBD1 CASSVRRDRGLGELFF TGTGCCAGCAGCGTGCGTCGGGACAGGGGGCTCGGGGAGCTGTTTTTT
TRBJ2-7 TRBV4-3 few - CASSRAITGSEQYF TGCGCCAGCAGTCGCGCAATAACAGGCTCCGAGCAGTACTTC
TRBJ1-1 TRBV9 - - CASSPRQVNTEAFF TGTGCCAGCAGCCCACGCCAGGTGAACACTGAAGCTTTCTTT
TRBJ1-1 TRBV28 - - CASSLTGVNTEAFF TGTGCCAGCAGTTTAACAGGTGTTAACACTGAAGCTTTCTTT
TRBJ2-7 TRBV10-3 - - CAIAAVASPYEQYF TGTGCCATCGCCGCGGTGGCGTCTCCCTACGAGCAGTACTTC
TRBJ1-2 TRBV28 - - CASSLARQDHGYTF TGTGCCAGCAGTTTAGCAAGACAGGACCATGGCTACACCTTC
TRBJ1-1 TRBV10-2 - - CASSGGSRKTEAFF TGCGCCAGCTCGGGGGGGTCTCGGAAGACTGAAGCTTTCTTT
TRBJ2-3 TRBV5-1 - TRBD2 CASSPRLADLTRPSGADTQYF TGCGCCAGCAGCCCCCGACTAGCGGACCTTACACGGCCTTCTGGGGCAGATACGCAGTATTTT
TRBJ1-6 TRBV7-9 few TRBD1 CASSRTGSNSPLHF TGTGCCAGCAGCAGGACAGGGAGTAATTCACCCCTCCACTTT
TRBJ1-2 TRBV25-1 - - CASSYKQGSHGYTF TGTGCCAGCAGTTATAAACAGGGATCTCATGGCTACACCTTC
TRBJ2-3 TRBV10-3 - TRBD1 CATDRDRGTDTQYF TGTGCCACCGACAGGGACAGAGGCACAGATACGCAGTATTTT
TRBJ2-5 TRBV30 once TRBD1 CAWIPGQPQETQYF TGTGCCTGGATTCCGGGACAGCCCCAAGAGACCCAGTACTTC
TRBJ1-2 TRBV28 few - CASSLESVEVDTF TGTGCCAGCAGTTTAGAGAGCGTGGAGGTGGACACCTTC
TRBJ1-1 TRBV5-6 - TRBD1 CAISGTGKTEAFF TGTGCCATCAGCGGGACAGGGAAAACTGAAGCTTTCTTT
TRBJ2-1 TRBV5-4 - TRBD2 CASSSQRGLYNEQFF TGTGCCAGCAGCTCCCAGCGGGGGCTTTACAATGAGCAGTTCTTC
TRBJ2-3 TRBV6-4 - TRBD2 CASSEGTSGDTQYF TGTGCCAGCAGTGAAGGGACTAGCGGCGATACGCAGTATTTT
TRBJ2-7 TRBV7-8 - TRBD1 CASSFTGGSYEQYF TGTGCCAGCAGCTTCACAGGGGGATCCTACGAGCAGTACTTC